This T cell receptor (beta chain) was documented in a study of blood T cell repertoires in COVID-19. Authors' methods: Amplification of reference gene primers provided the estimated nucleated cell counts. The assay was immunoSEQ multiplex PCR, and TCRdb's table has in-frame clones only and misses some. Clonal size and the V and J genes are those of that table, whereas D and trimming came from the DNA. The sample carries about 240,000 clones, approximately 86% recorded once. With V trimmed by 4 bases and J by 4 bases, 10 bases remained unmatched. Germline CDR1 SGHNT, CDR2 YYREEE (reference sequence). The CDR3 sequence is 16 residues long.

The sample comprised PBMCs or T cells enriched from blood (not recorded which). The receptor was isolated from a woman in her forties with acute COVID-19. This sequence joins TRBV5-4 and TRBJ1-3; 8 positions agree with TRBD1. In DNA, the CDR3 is TGTGCCAGCAGCAACCTCCAGGGGGCTAGGGGAAACACCATATATTTT. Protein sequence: CASSNLQGARGNTIYF. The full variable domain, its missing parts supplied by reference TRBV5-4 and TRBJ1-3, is ETGVTQSPTHLIKTRGQQVTLRCSSQSGHNTVSWYQQALGQGPQFIFQYYREEENGRGNFPPRFSGLQFPNYSSELNVNALELDDSALYLCASSNLQGARGNTIYFGEGSWLTVV.